The sequence of this T cell receptor beta chain was determined in a study of cytomegalovirus exposure and HLA in healthy donors. Findings and caveats of the study: In a later analysis, TCR beta V- and J-gene trimming was associated with a missense DCLRE1C variant. The study designated around 150 TCR beta chains cytomegalovirus-associated. As was reported, the classifier diagnosed cytomegalovirus status with high specificity and sensitivity. Owing to their indistinguishability, certain V segments, notably TRBV6-2 and TRBV6-3, were excluded.

The PCR used 60 Vbeta and 13 Jbeta primers. The table came from immunoSEQ multiplex PCR; TCRdb's copy has only in-frame clones and leaves some out. The sample lists approximately 180,000 clones, approximately 79% seen once, with 6.3% in the top ten. Germline V gives CDR1 SGHVS, CDR2 FQNEAQ. This CDR3 contains 13 residues. V lost 5 bases to trimming and J lost 14 bases, with 19 bases between them. In the case of this clone: Antigen: not known.

This chain connects TRBV7-8 to TRBJ1-5; perhaps TRBD1 as D (5 bases). The clonotype originates from a middle-aged man in good health and CMV-seropositive. Sequencing was carried out using PBMCs. The CDR3 bases are TGTGCCAGCAGCCCCGGGACTGATAGAACCGAGCATTTT. Protein: CASSPGTDRTEHF.